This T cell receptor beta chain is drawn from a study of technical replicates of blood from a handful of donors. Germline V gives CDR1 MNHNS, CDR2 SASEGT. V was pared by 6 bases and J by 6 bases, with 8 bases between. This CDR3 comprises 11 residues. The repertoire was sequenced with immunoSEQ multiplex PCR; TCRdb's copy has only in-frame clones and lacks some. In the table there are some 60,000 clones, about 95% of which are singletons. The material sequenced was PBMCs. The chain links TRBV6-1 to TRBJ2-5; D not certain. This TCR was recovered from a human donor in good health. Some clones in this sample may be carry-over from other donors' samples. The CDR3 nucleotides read TGTGCCAGCAGGCAATGGCAGACCCAGTACTTC. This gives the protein CASRQWQTQYF.